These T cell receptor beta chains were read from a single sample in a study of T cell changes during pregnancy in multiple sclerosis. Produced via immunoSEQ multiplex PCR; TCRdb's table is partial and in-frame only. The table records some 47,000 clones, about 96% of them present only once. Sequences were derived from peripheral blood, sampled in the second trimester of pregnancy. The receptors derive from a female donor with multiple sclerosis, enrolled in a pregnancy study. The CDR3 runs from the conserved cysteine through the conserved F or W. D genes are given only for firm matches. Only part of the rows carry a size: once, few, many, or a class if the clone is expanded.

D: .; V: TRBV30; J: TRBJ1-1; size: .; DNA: TGTGCCTGGAGTGTACCGGGAGTTAGGGGCACTGAAGCTTTCTTT; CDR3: CAWSVPGVRGTEAFF
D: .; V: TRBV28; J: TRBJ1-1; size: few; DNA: TGTGCCAGCAGTAGATACGACATGAACACTGAAGCTTTCTTT; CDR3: CASSRYDMNTEAFF
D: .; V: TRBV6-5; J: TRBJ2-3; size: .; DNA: TGTGCCAGCAGTTATCGGGGAATTGGAGATACGCAGTATTTT; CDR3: CASSYRGIGDTQYF
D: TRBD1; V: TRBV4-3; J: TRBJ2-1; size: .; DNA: TGCGCCAGCAGCTCCGGGACAGGGGTTGAAAATGAGCAGTTCTTC; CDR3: CASSSGTGVENEQFF
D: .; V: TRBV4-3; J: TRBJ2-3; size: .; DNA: TGCGCCAGCAGCCAAGACCTCCGGGACACTTACACAGATACGCAGTATTTT; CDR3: CASSQDLRDTYTDTQYF
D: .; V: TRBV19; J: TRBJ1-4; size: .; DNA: TGTGCCAGCCGGGCGGGCGTAGAGGAAAAACTGTTTTTT; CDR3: CASRAGVEEKLFF
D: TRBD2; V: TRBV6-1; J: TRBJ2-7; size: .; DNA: TGTGCCAGCAGTGAACGGGCGGGAGGGCCGGGAGAGCAGTACTTC; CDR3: CASSERAGGPGEQYF
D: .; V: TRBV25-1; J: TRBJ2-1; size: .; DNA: TGTGCCAGCTCGAGAGCCTACAATGAGCAGTTCTTC; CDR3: CASSRAYNEQFF
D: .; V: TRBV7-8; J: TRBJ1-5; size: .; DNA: TGTGCCAGCAGCTCCTTGGGTTTCGGGTCCCCCAATCAGCCCCAGCATTTT; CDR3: CASSSLGFGSPNQPQHF
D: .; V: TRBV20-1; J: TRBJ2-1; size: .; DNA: TGCAGTGCTCGACTAGTTCCCGAGCAGTTCTTC; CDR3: CSARLVPEQFF
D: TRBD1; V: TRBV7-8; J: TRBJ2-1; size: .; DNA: TGTGCCGCAAGCTCTAAACAGGGGCTCTCCTACAATGAGCAGTTCTTC; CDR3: CAASSKQGLSYNEQFF
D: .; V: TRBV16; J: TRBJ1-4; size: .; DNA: TGTGCCAGCAGCCAATTCTGGGGGGACGATGAAAAACTGTTTTTT; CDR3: CASSQFWGDDEKLFF
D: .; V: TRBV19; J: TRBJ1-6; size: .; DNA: TGTGCCAGTAGTGTGAGAATGAGCTCCTATAATTCACCCCTCCACTTT; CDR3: CASSVRMSSYNSPLHF
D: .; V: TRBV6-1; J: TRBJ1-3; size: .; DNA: TGTGCCAGCAGCCAGGCGACCTCTGGAAACACCATATATTTT; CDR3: CASSQATSGNTIYF
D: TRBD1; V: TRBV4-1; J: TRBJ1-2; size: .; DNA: TGCGCCAGCAGCCAAGAAAAGGGACAGGGGCTCCCAGGCTACACCTTC; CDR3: CASSQEKGQGLPGYTF
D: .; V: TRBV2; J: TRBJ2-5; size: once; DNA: TGTGCCAGCAGTTTATACACGCCAGAGACCCAGTACTTC; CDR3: CASSLYTPETQYF
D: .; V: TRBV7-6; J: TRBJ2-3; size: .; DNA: TGTGCCAGCAGCTCAGGGGTGGCAGATACGCAGTATTTT; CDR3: CASSSGVADTQYF
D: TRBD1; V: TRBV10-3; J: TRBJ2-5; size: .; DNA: TGTGCCATCAGTGAGGCCGACAGGGGGCAAGAGACCCAGTACTTC; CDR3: CAISEADRGQETQYF
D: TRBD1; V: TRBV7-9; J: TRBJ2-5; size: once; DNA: TGTGCCAGCAGCTTTGGGGACAGGGAACAAGAGACCCAGTACTTC; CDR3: CASSFGDREQETQYF
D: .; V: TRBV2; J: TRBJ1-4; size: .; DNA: TGTGCCAGCAGTGAACGGGGGGCCAGGGAAAAACTGTTTTTT; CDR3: CASSERGAREKLFF
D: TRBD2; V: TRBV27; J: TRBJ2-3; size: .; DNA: TGTGCCAACAAGTGGGGGGGGACTAGCGGGAGGTTGAGCACAGATACGCAGTATTTT; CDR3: CANKWGGTSGRLSTDTQYF
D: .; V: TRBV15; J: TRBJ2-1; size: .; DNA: TGTGCCACCGGATCCAAAGGAGGGGTCGAGCAGTTCTTC; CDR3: CATGSKGGVEQFF
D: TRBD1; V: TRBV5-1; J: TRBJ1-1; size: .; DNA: TGCGCCAGCAGCTCGGACAGGGGTAACACTGAAGCTTTCTTT; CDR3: CASSSDRGNTEAFF
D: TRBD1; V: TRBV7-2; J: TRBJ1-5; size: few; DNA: TGTGCCAGTACGGGGAACAGGGGTAATAGCAATCAGCCCCAGCATTTT; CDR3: CASTGNRGNSNQPQHF
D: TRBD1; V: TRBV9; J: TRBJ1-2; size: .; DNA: TGTGCCAGCAGCTTAGATCTCGACAGGGGGCTTGGTGGCTACACCTTC; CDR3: CASSLDLDRGLGGYTF
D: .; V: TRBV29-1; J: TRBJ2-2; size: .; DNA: TGCAGCGTTGGAGGAGGGAGAACCGGGGAGCTGTTTTTT; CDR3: CSVGGGRTGELFF
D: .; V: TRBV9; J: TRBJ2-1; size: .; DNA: TGTGCCAGCAGCCCTCATAACACAATGGGGGGCTCCTACAATGAGCAGTTCTTC; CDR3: CASSPHNTMGGSYNEQFF
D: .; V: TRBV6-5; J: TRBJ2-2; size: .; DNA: TGTGCCAGCAAGAAAGCGGAGGTCACCGGGGAGCTGTTTTTT; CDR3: CASKKAEVTGELFF
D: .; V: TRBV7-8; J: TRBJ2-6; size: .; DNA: TGTGCCAGCAGCTTGCGAGGTAGTGGGGCCAACGTCCTGACTTTC; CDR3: CASSLRGSGANVLTF
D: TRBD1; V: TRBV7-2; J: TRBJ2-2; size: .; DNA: TGTGCCAGCAGGGCAGGACAGGCGAACACCGGGGAGCTGTTTTTT; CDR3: CASRAGQANTGELFF
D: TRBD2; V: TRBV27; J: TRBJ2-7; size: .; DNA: TGTGCCAGCAGTTTACTGGCGGGAGGAAAATACGAGCAGTACTTC; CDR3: CASSLLAGGKYEQYF
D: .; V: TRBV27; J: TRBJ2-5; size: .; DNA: TGTGCCAGCAGTTTATCGCGAGGGTTACGGGAGACCCAGTACTTC; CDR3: CASSLSRGLRETQYF
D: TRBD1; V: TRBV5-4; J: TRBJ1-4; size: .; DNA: TGTGCCAGCAGCTTGTTAGGGACAGATGAAAAACTGTTTTTT; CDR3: CASSLLGTDEKLFF
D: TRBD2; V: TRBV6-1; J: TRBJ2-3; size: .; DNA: TGTGCCAGCAGTGAAGACCGAAAACCACTAGCGGGAGCGCCAGATACGCAGTATTTT; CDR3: CASSEDRKPLAGAPDTQYF
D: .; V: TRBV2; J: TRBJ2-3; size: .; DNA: TGTGCCAGCAGTGAGAGGAGGGGTACAGATACGCAGTATTTT; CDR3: CASSERRGTDTQYF
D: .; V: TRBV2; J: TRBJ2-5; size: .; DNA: TGTGCCAGCAGTGAGGGGGGGGCGAAGCGAGAGACCCAGTACTTC; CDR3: CASSEGGAKRETQYF
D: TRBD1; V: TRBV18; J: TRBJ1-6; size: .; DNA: TGTGCCAGCTCATCTGGACAGGTTGACAATTCACCCCTCCACTTT; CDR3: CASSSGQVDNSPLHF
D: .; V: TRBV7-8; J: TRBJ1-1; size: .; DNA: TGTGCCAGCAAAGACAGCTTCACTGAAGCTTTCTTT; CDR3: CASKDSFTEAFF
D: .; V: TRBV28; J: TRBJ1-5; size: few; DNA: TGTGCCAGCAGCCTTACAGGGTCCCGGCCCCAGCATTTT; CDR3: CASSLTGSRPQHF
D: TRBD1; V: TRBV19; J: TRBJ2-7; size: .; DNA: TGTGCCAGTAGCATAGCCGGGACAGGGGGCAACGAGCAGTACTTC; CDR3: CASSIAGTGGNEQYF
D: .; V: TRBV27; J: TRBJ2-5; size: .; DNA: TGTGCCAGCAGTCCCCCAGGCGGGGCCCAAGAGACCCAGTACTTC; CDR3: CASSPPGGAQETQYF
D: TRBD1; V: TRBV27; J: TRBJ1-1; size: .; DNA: TGTGCCAGCAGCTGGGACAGGGGATACCGGAATGCTTTCTTT; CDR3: CASSWDRGYRNAFF
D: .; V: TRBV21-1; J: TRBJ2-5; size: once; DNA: TGTGCCAGCAGCCTATTACTAGCTTACTACGAGACCCAGTACTTC; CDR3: CASSLLLAYYETQYF
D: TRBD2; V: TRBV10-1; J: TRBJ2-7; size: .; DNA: TGCGCCAGCAGTGAAGAAGGACTAGTTAACGAGCAGTACTTC; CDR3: CASSEEGLVNEQYF
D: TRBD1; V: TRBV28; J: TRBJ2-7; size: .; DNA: TGTGCCAGCAGGACAGGGACACCTCTCTACGAGCAGTACTTC; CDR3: CASRTGTPLYEQYF
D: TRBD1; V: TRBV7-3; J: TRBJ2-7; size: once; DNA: TGTGCCAGCAGCTTAACTGGCAGGGGGCCCTACGAGCAGTACTTC; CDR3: CASSLTGRGPYEQYF
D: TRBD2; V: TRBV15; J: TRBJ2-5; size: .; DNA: TGTGCCACCAGTAGGACTAGCACGGAAGAGACCCAGTACTTC; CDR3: CATSRTSTEETQYF
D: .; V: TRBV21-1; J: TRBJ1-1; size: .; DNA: TGTGCCAGCAGCAAAGGGAAGACCGGGACAGGGTTTATTGAAGCTTTCTTT; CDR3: CASSKGKTGTGFIEAFF
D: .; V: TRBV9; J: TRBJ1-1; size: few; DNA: TGTGCCAGCAGCGGACAGGTAGAACCGAACACTGAAGCTTTCTTT; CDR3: CASSGQVEPNTEAFF
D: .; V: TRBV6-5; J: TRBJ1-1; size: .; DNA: TGTGCCAGCAGCCCTCTAACAGGAGTGAACACTGAAGCTTTCTTT; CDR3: CASSPLTGVNTEAFF
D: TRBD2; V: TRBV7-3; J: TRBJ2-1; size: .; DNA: TGTGCCAGCAGCCCCCATCGAGCGGGAGAAAATGAGCAGTTCTTC; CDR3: CASSPHRAGENEQFF
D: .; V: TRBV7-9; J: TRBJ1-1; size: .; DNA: TGTGCCAGCAGCCTCGGACACTTAGAAGCTTTCTTT; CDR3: CASSLGHLEAFF
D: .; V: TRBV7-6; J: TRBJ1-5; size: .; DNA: TGTGCCAGCAGCTCAGGGTTCCGACAGCCCCAGCATTTT; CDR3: CASSSGFRQPQHF
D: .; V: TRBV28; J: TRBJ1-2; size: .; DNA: TGTGCCAGCAGTTTAGTATACTATGGCTACACCTTC; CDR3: CASSLVYYGYTF
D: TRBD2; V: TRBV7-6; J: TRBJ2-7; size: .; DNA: TGTGCCAGCAGCTTAGGGGGGACTAGCGGGTTCTACGAGCAGTACTTC; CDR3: CASSLGGTSGFYEQYF